The following is a T cell receptor (beta chain) sequence with its context. What it binds is not known. This specimen belongs to a study of cytomegalovirus exposure and HLA in healthy donors. Study-wide results and limits: Confirmation was obtained in vitro that three CMV-associated chains are specific for CMV antigens. Published work reported that the classifier diagnosed cytomegalovirus status with high specificity and sensitivity. The study listed some 160 cytomegalovirus-associated TCR beta chains.

Data came from immunoSEQ multiplex PCR; TCRdb stores just in-frame clones and leaves some out. Altogether around 130,000 clones are present, around nine tenths being singletons, with the ten largest covering around 3.4%. The sample taken for sequencing was PBMCs. The source is a man aged 25 to 40 in good health and CMV-seronegative.

The CDR3 coding sequence is TGTGCCAGCAGCCCTGGACAGGGGGCACTCGAGCAGTACTTC. It codes for CASSPGQGALEQYF. The chain joins TRBV7-3 to TRBJ2-7; 11 nucleotides agree with TRBD1. Trimming removed 5 bases from V and 6 bases from J; junction bases left unmatched: 6. The CDR3 contains 14 residues. Germline V gene lookup returns CDR1 SGHTA and CDR2 FQGTGA.